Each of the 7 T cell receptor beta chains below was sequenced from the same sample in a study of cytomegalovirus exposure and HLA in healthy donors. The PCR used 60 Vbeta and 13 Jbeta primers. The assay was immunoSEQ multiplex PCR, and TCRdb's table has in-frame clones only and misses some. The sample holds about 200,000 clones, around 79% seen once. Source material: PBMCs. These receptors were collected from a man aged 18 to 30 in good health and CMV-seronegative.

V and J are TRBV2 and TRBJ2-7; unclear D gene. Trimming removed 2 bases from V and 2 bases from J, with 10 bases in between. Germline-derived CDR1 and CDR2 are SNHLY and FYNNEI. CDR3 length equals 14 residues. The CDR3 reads CASSENDIPYEQYF. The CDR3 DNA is TGTGCCAGCAGTGAAAACGACATCCCCTACGAGCAGTACTTC.

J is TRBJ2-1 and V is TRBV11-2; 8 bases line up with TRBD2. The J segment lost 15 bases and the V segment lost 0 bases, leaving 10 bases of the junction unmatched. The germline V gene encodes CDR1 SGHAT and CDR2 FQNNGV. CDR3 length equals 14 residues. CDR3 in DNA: TGTGCCAGCAGCTTAGACGGGGGGGCTGTCTATCCGTTCTTC. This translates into CASSLDGGAVYPFF.

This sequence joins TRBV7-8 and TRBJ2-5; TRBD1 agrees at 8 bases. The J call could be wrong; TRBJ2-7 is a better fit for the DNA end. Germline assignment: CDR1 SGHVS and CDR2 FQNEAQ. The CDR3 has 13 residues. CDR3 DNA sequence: TGTGCCAGCAGCCTAGACAGGGGCTACGAGCAGTACTTC. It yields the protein CASSLDRGYEQYF.

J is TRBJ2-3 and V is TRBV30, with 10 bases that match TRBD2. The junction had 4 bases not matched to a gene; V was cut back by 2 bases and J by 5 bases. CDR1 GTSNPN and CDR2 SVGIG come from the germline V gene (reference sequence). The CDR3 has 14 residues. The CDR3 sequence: CAWSLAGVKDTQYF. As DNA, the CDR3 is TGTGCCTGGAGTCTAGCGGGAGTTAAAGATACGCAGTATTTT.

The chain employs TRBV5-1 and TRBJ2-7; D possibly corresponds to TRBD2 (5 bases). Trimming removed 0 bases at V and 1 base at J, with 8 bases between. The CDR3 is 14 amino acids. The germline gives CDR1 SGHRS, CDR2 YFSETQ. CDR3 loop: CASSLVEGSYEQYF. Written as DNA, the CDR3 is TGCGCCAGCAGCTTGGTTGAGGGATCCTACGAGCAGTACTTC.

The CDR3, as DNA: TGTGCCAGCAGCGTAGGTCTAGCGAGTGACACTGAGCAGTTCTTC. Translation gives CASSVGLASDTEQFF. The chain carries TRBV9 and TRBJ2-1, with a weak D call TRBD2 (6 bases). V was cut by 0 bases and J by 9 bases, with 16 bases left in between. This CDR3 has 15 residues. Germline CDR1 is SGDLS and CDR2 is YYNGEE. The entire variable domain, with the rest obtained from reference TRBV9 and TRBJ2-1, is as follows: DSGVTQTPKHLITATGQRVTLRCSPRSGDLSVYWYQQSLDQGLQFLIQYYNGEERAKGNILERFSAQQFPDLHSELNLSSLELGDSALYFCASSVGLASDTEQFFGPGTRLTVL.

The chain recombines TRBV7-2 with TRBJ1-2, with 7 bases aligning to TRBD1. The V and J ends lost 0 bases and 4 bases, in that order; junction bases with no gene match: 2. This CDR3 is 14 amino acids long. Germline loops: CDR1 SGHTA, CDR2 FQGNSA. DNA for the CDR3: TGTGCCAGCAGCTTAGCGGGGGACAGCTATGGCTACACCTTC. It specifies CASSLAGDSYGYTF.